The rows below give T cell receptor beta chains drawn from one sample of a study of blood T cell repertoires in COVID-19. TCRdb's table, derived via immunoSEQ multiplex PCR, lists solely in-frame clones and lacks some. The repertoire holds tens of thousands of clones, with around 92% as singletons. Sequencing was performed on peripheral blood. The receptor set was obtained from a man aged 50 to 59 with active COVID-19. The CDR3 runs from the conserved cysteine through the conserved F or W.

>11|TRBV30|TRBJ2-5
CAGTGMETQYF
>17|TRBV28|TRBJ2-7
CASSPRTFFAFSYEQYF
>16|TRBV6-6|TRBJ2-1
CASSYSRASAYNEQFF
>13|TRBV18|TRBJ1-5
CASSGTDDQPQHF
>16|TRBV7-6|TRBJ2-3
CASSSAMWSSTDTQYF
>15|TRBV28|TRBJ2-1
CASSLRASSYNEQFF
>14|TRBV19|TRBJ1-6
CASTTTGNNSPLHF
>14|TRBV5-1|TRBJ1-1
CASSDGTGVSVAFF
>19|TRBV19|TRBJ2-2
CASSAPGGSGGPNTGELFF
>13|TRBV5-4|TRBJ1-2
CASSSDREDGYTF
>14|TRBV6-1|TRBJ1-1
CASSPWQSNTEAFF
>15|TRBV7-8|TRBJ1-2
CASSLGQGLDSGYTF
>16|TRBV7-2|TRBJ1-5
CASSPIPGQGYQPQHF
>14|TRBV10-3|TRBJ2-3
CAIKATSGTDTQYF
>16|TRBV5-1|TRBJ2-3
CASSLEGQGSADTQYF
>17|TRBV2|TRBJ2-1
CASSDRLASSSYNEQFF
>13|TRBV30|TRBJ1-2
CAWSVRQGHGYTF
>14|TRBV4-3|TRBJ1-2
CASSQVRGGNGYTF
>14|TRBV7-2|TRBJ1-5
CASSSRQSNQPQHF
>16|TRBV5-1|TRBJ2-3
CASSSNRDRLSDTQYF
>15|TRBV4-1|TRBJ1-4
CASSQVYSTNEKLFF
>15|TRBV5-4|TRBJ2-1
CASSPGTSSNNEQFF
>19|TRBV9|TRBJ2-3
CASSVARGLAGRTTDTQYF